Listed below are T cell receptor beta chains from one sample, sequenced in a study of naive and memory T cell subsets. TCRdb analysed the UMI-ligation and nested PCR reads with MiXCR anew, one entry per CDR3 protein. The table shows 70,000 to 95,000 distinct CDR3 sequences, with about 6.5% occurring only once. Specimen: central memory CD4+ T cells from blood. All receptors come from a human donor in good health. Both conserved end residues are part of each CDR3. Each record gives: D gene, J gene, V gene, clone size, CDR3 DNA, CDR3 protein. The D gene is left open where the match is weak. Not all rows give a size; the values are once, few, many and, for expanded clones, a class.

d_call: .; j_call: TRBJ2-2; v_call: TRBV18; clone_size: few; cdr3_nt: TGTGCCAGCTCACGTAACGGGGGGCCGAACACCGGGGAGCTGTTTTTT; cdr3_aa: CASSRNGGPNTGELFF
d_call: TRBD1; j_call: TRBJ1-3; v_call: TRBV18; clone_size: many; cdr3_nt: TGTGCCAGCTCACCAGAAGGGACAGGAGGAAACACCATATATTTT; cdr3_aa: CASSPEGTGGNTIYF
d_call: .; j_call: TRBJ2-7; v_call: TRBV19; clone_size: .; cdr3_nt: TGTGCCAGTAGTATAGGACAAAACTACGAGCAGTACTTC; cdr3_aa: CASSIGQNYEQYF
d_call: .; j_call: TRBJ1-2; v_call: TRBV29-1; clone_size: many; cdr3_nt: TGCAGCGTTTCGGAGGGGAACTATGGCTACACCTTC; cdr3_aa: CSVSEGNYGYTF
d_call: TRBD1; j_call: TRBJ1-1; v_call: TRBV14; clone_size: many; cdr3_nt: TGTGCCAGCAGCCACCACCTTCTCCGGGACAGGGGCGGCACTGAAGCTTTCTTT; cdr3_aa: CASSHHLLRDRGGTEAFF
d_call: .; j_call: TRBJ2-1; v_call: TRBV20-1; clone_size: .; cdr3_nt: TGCAGTGCCGAAGGGGGGGCGCGTAAGTTCTTC; cdr3_aa: CSAEGGARKFF
d_call: .; j_call: TRBJ1-5; v_call: TRBV28; clone_size: .; cdr3_nt: TGTGCCAGCAGTTTACCAGGGTTGGGGAGTCAGCCCCAGCATTTT; cdr3_aa: CASSLPGLGSQPQHF
d_call: .; j_call: TRBJ2-1; v_call: TRBV18; clone_size: many; cdr3_nt: TGTGCCAGCTCACCGAAGGGGTACAATGAGCAGTTCTTC; cdr3_aa: CASSPKGYNEQFF
d_call: TRBD2; j_call: TRBJ2-1; v_call: TRBV7-3; clone_size: .; cdr3_nt: TGTGCCAGCAGCTTAACTCCGCGGGGGGGCCTCAATGAGCAGTTCTTC; cdr3_aa: CASSLTPRGGLNEQFF
d_call: .; j_call: TRBJ1-6; v_call: TRBV14; clone_size: few; cdr3_nt: TGTGCCAGCAGCAGAAAGGGTTCACCCCTCCACTTT; cdr3_aa: CASSRKGSPLHF
d_call: TRBD1; j_call: TRBJ1-1; v_call: TRBV18; clone_size: many; cdr3_nt: TGTGCCAGCTCACCCCAGGTCGGGACAGGGGGTTTCGGTGAAGCTTTCTTT; cdr3_aa: CASSPQVGTGGFGEAFF
d_call: TRBD2; j_call: TRBJ2-5; v_call: TRBV6-2/TRBV6-3; clone_size: many; cdr3_nt: TGTGCCAGCAGTTTCACTAGCGGGGACCGCGGGACCCAGTACTTC; cdr3_aa: CASSFTSGDRGTQYF
d_call: .; j_call: TRBJ2-1; v_call: TRBV6-6; clone_size: once; cdr3_nt: TGTGCCAGCAGTTTTATCCTCAACAATGAGCAGTTCTTC; cdr3_aa: CASSFILNNEQFF
d_call: TRBD1; j_call: TRBJ2-2; v_call: TRBV3-1; clone_size: few; cdr3_nt: TGTGCCAGCAGACTTACAGGGGCCGGGGAGCTGTTTTTT; cdr3_aa: CASRLTGAGELFF
d_call: TRBD2; j_call: TRBJ2-5; v_call: TRBV9; clone_size: .; cdr3_nt: TGTGCCAGCAATCAAAGGACTAGGGAAGAGACCCAGTACTTC; cdr3_aa: CASNQRTREETQYF
d_call: .; j_call: TRBJ2-1; v_call: TRBV2; clone_size: many; cdr3_nt: TGTGCCAGCAGTGAATCATACAATGAGCAGTTCTTC; cdr3_aa: CASSESYNEQFF
d_call: .; j_call: TRBJ2-3; v_call: TRBV7-3; clone_size: many; cdr3_nt: TGTGCCAGCAGCCCGAGCGGGGATACGCAGTATTTT; cdr3_aa: CASSPSGDTQYF
d_call: TRBD1; j_call: TRBJ2-2; v_call: TRBV20-1; clone_size: many; cdr3_nt: TGCAGTGCTACTGACAGGGGTGAAAACACCGGGGAGCTGTTTTTT; cdr3_aa: CSATDRGENTGELFF
d_call: TRBD1; j_call: TRBJ1-2; v_call: TRBV24-1; clone_size: many; cdr3_nt: TGTGCCACCAGTGACTCCGGGACAGGGGGGTACGGCTACACCTTC; cdr3_aa: CATSDSGTGGYGYTF
d_call: .; j_call: TRBJ2-3; v_call: TRBV20-1; clone_size: many; cdr3_nt: TGCAGTGCCCAGAACCCGGACAGACCAGATACGCAGTATTTT; cdr3_aa: CSAQNPDRPDTQYF
d_call: .; j_call: TRBJ1-1; v_call: TRBV4-3; clone_size: many; cdr3_nt: TGCGCCAGCAGCCAAGAATTCATGAACACTGAAGCTTTCTTT; cdr3_aa: CASSQEFMNTEAFF
d_call: .; j_call: TRBJ2-3; v_call: TRBV7-2; clone_size: .; cdr3_nt: TGTGCCAGCAGCTTAGGTGTCACAGATACGCAGTATTTT; cdr3_aa: CASSLGVTDTQYF
d_call: TRBD1; j_call: TRBJ2-7; v_call: TRBV20-1; clone_size: .; cdr3_nt: TGCAGTGCTAGAGGGGCTGGTTGGGACAGGGGAATACAACTCAGCTCCTACGAGCAGTACTTC; cdr3_aa: CSARGAGWDRGIQLSSYEQYF
d_call: .; j_call: TRBJ2-3; v_call: TRBV5-4; clone_size: many; cdr3_nt: TGTGCCAGCAGCTTGACGGGATACACGGCAGATACGCAGTATTTT; cdr3_aa: CASSLTGYTADTQYF
d_call: TRBD1; j_call: TRBJ2-7; v_call: TRBV7-2; clone_size: medium-sized; cdr3_nt: TGTGCCAGCAGCTCGAGACAGGGGTACTTAATGGAGCAGTACTTC; cdr3_aa: CASSSRQGYLMEQYF
d_call: .; j_call: TRBJ1-5; v_call: TRBV5-6; clone_size: many; cdr3_nt: TGTGCCAGCAGCTTCTTAGGCCAGCACAATCAGCCCCAGCATTTT; cdr3_aa: CASSFLGQHNQPQHF
d_call: .; j_call: TRBJ1-2; v_call: TRBV6-1; clone_size: many; cdr3_nt: TGTGCCAGCAGTGAAGCTTCATTGAGGGCGCAGGGCGGTGGCTACACCTTC; cdr3_aa: CASSEASLRAQGGGYTF
d_call: TRBD2; j_call: TRBJ2-3; v_call: TRBV7-2; clone_size: .; cdr3_nt: TGTGCCAGCAGCCCGGGACTAGCGGGAAGGGTGAATACGCAGTATTTT; cdr3_aa: CASSPGLAGRVNTQYF
d_call: TRBD1; j_call: TRBJ2-7; v_call: TRBV20-1; clone_size: many; cdr3_nt: TGCAGTGCTAGGGACCCGGGACAGGGGATCTACGAGCAGTACTTC; cdr3_aa: CSARDPGQGIYEQYF
d_call: .; j_call: TRBJ2-5; v_call: TRBV28; clone_size: .; cdr3_nt: TGTGCCAGCAGTTTAAGTATCGGACCTCAAGAGACCCAGTACTTC; cdr3_aa: CASSLSIGPQETQYF
d_call: .; j_call: TRBJ1-1; v_call: TRBV5-5; clone_size: many; cdr3_nt: TGTGCCAGCAGCTTGGGAGCCAGCATGAACACTGAAGCTTTCTTT; cdr3_aa: CASSLGASMNTEAFF
d_call: .; j_call: TRBJ2-7; v_call: TRBV30; clone_size: .; cdr3_nt: TGTGCCTGGGACAAGGGATCGAAGTCCTACGAGCAGTACTTC; cdr3_aa: CAWDKGSKSYEQYF
d_call: TRBD2; j_call: TRBJ2-7; v_call: TRBV11-2; clone_size: .; cdr3_nt: TGTGCCAGCAGCTCCCGACTAGCGGGATTTCAGGGGACGGGAGAGCAGTACTTC; cdr3_aa: CASSSRLAGFQGTGEQYF
d_call: TRBD1; j_call: TRBJ1-6; v_call: TRBV25-1; clone_size: many; cdr3_nt: TGTGCCAGCAGTCGGACAGGAGACAGTTCACCCCTCCACTTT; cdr3_aa: CASSRTGDSSPLHF
d_call: TRBD1; j_call: TRBJ1-2; v_call: TRBV30; clone_size: few; cdr3_nt: TGTGCCTGGAGCCTTACGGGACAGCTCTATGGCTACACCTTC; cdr3_aa: CAWSLTGQLYGYTF
d_call: .; j_call: TRBJ1-1; v_call: TRBV20-1; clone_size: many; cdr3_nt: TGCAGTGCTGTTAGGACGGCGAACACTGAAGCTTTCTTT; cdr3_aa: CSAVRTANTEAFF
d_call: .; j_call: TRBJ1-1; v_call: TRBV12-3/TRBV12-4; clone_size: many; cdr3_nt: TGTGCCAGCAGTCCGTACCCTGTGCGGGCTGAAGCTTTCTTT; cdr3_aa: CASSPYPVRAEAFF
d_call: TRBD2; j_call: TRBJ2-5; v_call: TRBV11-3; clone_size: few; cdr3_nt: TGTGCCAGCAGCTTAGCTAGCGGGAAAGAGACCCAGTACTTC; cdr3_aa: CASSLASGKETQYF
d_call: .; j_call: TRBJ1-6; v_call: TRBV11-3; clone_size: many; cdr3_nt: TGTGCCAGCTCCCGGGACTTTTATAATTCACCCCTCCACTTT; cdr3_aa: CASSRDFYNSPLHF
d_call: TRBD1; j_call: TRBJ2-2; v_call: TRBV20-1; clone_size: many; cdr3_nt: TGCAGTGCTACTACAGGGGGATTGGCCGGGGAGCTGTTTTTT; cdr3_aa: CSATTGGLAGELFF
d_call: TRBD2; j_call: TRBJ2-5; v_call: TRBV5-1; clone_size: many; cdr3_nt: TGCGCCAGCAGCTTCGGGACTAGCGGAGCTTCCGGGGAGACCCAGTACTTC; cdr3_aa: CASSFGTSGASGETQYF
d_call: .; j_call: TRBJ2-5; v_call: TRBV5-6; clone_size: many; cdr3_nt: TGTGCCAGCAGCTTGTCGGTTCAAGAGACCCAGTACTTC; cdr3_aa: CASSLSVQETQYF
d_call: .; j_call: TRBJ1-4; v_call: TRBV28; clone_size: many; cdr3_nt: TGTGCCAGCTCGACCCCGGGGGGGGAGGAAAAACTGTTTTTT; cdr3_aa: CASSTPGGEEKLFF
d_call: TRBD2; j_call: TRBJ2-5; v_call: TRBV11-3; clone_size: .; cdr3_nt: TGTGCCAGCAGCCGGAGGACTAGCGGGCAAGAGACCCAGTACTTC; cdr3_aa: CASSRRTSGQETQYF
d_call: .; j_call: TRBJ2-1; v_call: TRBV7-2; clone_size: .; cdr3_nt: TGTGCCAGCAGCTTAGAGGGGACGGCTGCCTACAATGAGCAGTTCTTC; cdr3_aa: CASSLEGTAAYNEQFF
d_call: .; j_call: TRBJ1-2; v_call: TRBV20-1; clone_size: many; cdr3_nt: TGCAGTGCTAGTACAGGGACGAGCTATGGCTACACCTTC; cdr3_aa: CSASTGTSYGYTF
d_call: TRBD1; j_call: TRBJ2-7; v_call: TRBV27; clone_size: many; cdr3_nt: TGTGCCAGCAGTTCGACCGGGACAGGGGCCTACGAGCAGTACTTC; cdr3_aa: CASSSTGTGAYEQYF
d_call: .; j_call: TRBJ2-3; v_call: TRBV7-2; clone_size: .; cdr3_nt: TGTGCCAGCAGCTCCGCGGTCGGAACCTTCACAGATACGCAGTATTTT; cdr3_aa: CASSSAVGTFTDTQYF
d_call: .; j_call: TRBJ2-1; v_call: TRBV10-3; clone_size: many; cdr3_nt: TGTGCCATCAGTCCCCAGGGTGGGGACAATGAGCAGTTCTTC; cdr3_aa: CAISPQGGDNEQFF
d_call: .; j_call: TRBJ1-1; v_call: TRBV6-2/TRBV6-3; clone_size: many; cdr3_nt: TGTGCCAGCAGCCACAGGGTACTGAACACTGAAGCTTTCTTT; cdr3_aa: CASSHRVLNTEAFF
d_call: .; j_call: TRBJ2-1; v_call: TRBV7-2; clone_size: medium-sized; cdr3_nt: TGTGCCAGCAGCTTAGGGCCGTCCAATGAGCAGTTCTTC; cdr3_aa: CASSLGPSNEQFF